Described below is a single T cell receptor beta chain sequence and its context. The germline V and J ends were trimmed by 3 bases and 6 bases, with 15 bases remaining between them. The CDR3 length is 15 residues. The germline V gene encodes CDR1 SGHRS and CDR2 YFSETQ. Method: immunoSEQ multiplex PCR; TCRdb's copy keeps in-frame clones and lacks some. The table has 540,000 or so clones, 75% to 80% seen once. These data originate in a study of shared T cell receptors in the human thymus. Another study also made use of these data, one on human thymus T cells. That study reports: Thymus tissue was removed during corrective cardiac surgery. It looked as if thymic and blood repertoires used V and J genes in a biased way. Related research examined unrelated individuals and reported that their thymic repertoires overlapped highly.

The source of this sequence is a boy under three years old with a congenital heart defect. The source material was thymocytes. V is TRBV5-1 and J is TRBJ2-2, with D maybe TRBD2 (6 bases). The CDR3 nucleotides are TGCGCCAGCAGCTACCGGGACGGCGGGGCCGGGGAGCTGTTTTTT. It is translated as CASSYRDGGAGELFF.